The subject of this entry is one TCR beta chain. Its antigen remains unknown. Clones were sequenced by immunoSEQ multiplex PCR, and TCRdb holds only the in-frame ones, with some missing. The sample includes 50,000 to 60,000 clones, about 91% seen only once; the top ten take around 2.5%. The data belong to a study of a mutant IDH1 vaccine in newly diagnosed glioma. Overall study: Patients began vaccination 4-6 weeks after radiotherapy alone, or with temozolomide cycles.

Sample time point: week 11, during vaccination. The vaccine gave 300 ug of a 20-mer mutant IDH1 peptide subcutaneously per dose. Sequencing was performed on PBMCs, taken from a glioma patient whose treatment included an IDH1 peptide vaccine. The clonotype was recovered from a man aged 50-60 years with glioma.

The CDR3 sequence is CAIRGASGIGRSEQYF. For the CDR3, the DNA is TGTGCCATCAGGGGGGCTAGCGGGATCGGCCGGAGCGAGCAGTACTTC. This rearrangement joins TRBV10-3 to TRBJ2-7, with 9 nucleotides matching TRBD2. Germline CDR1 ENHRY, CDR2 SYGVKD. The CDR3 extends over 16 amino acids. V shed 6 bases and J 6 bases; nucleotides not matched to a gene: 15.